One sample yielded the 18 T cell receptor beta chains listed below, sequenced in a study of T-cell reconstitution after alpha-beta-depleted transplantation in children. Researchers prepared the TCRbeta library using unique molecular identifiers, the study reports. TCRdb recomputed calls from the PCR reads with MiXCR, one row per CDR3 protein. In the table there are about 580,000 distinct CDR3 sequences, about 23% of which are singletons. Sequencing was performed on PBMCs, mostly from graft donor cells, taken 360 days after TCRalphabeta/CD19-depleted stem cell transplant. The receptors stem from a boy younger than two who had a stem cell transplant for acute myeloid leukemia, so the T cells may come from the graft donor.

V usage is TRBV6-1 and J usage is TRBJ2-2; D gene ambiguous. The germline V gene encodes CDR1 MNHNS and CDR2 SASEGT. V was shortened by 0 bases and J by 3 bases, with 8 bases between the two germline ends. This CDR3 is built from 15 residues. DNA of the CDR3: TGTGCCAGCAGTGAAGCCGCTGTTTACACCGGGGAGCTGTTTTTT. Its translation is CASSEAAVYTGELFF.

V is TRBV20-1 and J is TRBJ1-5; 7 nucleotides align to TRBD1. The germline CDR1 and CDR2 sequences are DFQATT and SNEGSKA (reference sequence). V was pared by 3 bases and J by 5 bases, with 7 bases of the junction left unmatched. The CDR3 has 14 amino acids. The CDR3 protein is CSASYRGGYQPQHF. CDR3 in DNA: TGCAGTGCTAGTTACAGAGGGGGCTATCAGCCCCAGCATTTT.

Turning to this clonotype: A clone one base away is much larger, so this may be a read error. CDR3 in DNA: TGTGCCAGCAGTTTTATGCAGGGGAATGAGCAGTTCTTC. It encodes CASSFMQGNEQFF. The genes are TRBV6-5 and TRBJ2-1, with D possibly TRBD1 on 6 matching bases. Deletions cut 4 bases from V and 7 bases from J, with 11 bases between. The CDR3 runs 13 residues. The germline CDR1 and CDR2 sequences are MNHEY and SVGAGI.

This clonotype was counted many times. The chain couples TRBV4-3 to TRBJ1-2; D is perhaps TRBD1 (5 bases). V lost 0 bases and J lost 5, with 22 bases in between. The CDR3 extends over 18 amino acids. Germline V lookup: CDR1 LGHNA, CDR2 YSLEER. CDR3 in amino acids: CASSQDVQGILPLYGYTF. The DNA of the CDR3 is TGCGCCAGCAGCCAAGATGTCCAGGGTATCCTCCCCCTTTATGGCTACACCTTC.

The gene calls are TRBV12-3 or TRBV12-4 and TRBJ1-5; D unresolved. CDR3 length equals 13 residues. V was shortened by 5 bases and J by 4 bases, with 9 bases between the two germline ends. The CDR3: CASSSLGNQPQHF. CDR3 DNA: TGTGCCAGCAGTAGCCTCGGGAATCAGCCCCAGCATTTT.

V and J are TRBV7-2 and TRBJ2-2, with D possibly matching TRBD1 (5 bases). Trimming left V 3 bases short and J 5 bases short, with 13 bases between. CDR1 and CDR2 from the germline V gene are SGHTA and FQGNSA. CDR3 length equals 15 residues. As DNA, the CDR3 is TGTGCCAGCAGCTTTACTGGCAGGGCGACCGGGGAGCTGTTTTTT. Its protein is CASSFTGRATGELFF.

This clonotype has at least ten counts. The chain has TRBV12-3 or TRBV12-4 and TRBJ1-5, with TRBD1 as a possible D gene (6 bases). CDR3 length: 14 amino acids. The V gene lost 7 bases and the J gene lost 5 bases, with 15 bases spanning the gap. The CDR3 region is CASTLTGPHQPQHF. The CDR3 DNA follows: TGTGCCAGCACCCTTACAGGGCCCCATCAGCCCCAGCATTTT.

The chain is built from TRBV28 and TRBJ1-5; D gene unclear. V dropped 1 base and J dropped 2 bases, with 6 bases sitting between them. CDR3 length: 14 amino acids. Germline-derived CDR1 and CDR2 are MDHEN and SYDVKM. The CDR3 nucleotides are TGTGCCAGCAGTTTATCTCACGGCAATCAGCCCCAGCATTTT. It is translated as CASSLSHGNQPQHF.

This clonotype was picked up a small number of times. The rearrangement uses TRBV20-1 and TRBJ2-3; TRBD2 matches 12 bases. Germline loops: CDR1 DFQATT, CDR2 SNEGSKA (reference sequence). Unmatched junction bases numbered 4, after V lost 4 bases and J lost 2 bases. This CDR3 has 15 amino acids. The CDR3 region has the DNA TGCAGTGCTACGCGGACTAGCGGGATCACAGATACGCAGTATTTT. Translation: CSATRTSGITDTQYF.

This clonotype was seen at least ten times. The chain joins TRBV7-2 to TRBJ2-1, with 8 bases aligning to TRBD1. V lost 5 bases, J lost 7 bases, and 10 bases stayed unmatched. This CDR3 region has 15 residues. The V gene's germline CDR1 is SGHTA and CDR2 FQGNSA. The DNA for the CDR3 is TGTGCCAGCAGCCCTCGGGACAGGACAGGGAATGAGCAGTTCTTC. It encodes CASSPRDRTGNEQFF.

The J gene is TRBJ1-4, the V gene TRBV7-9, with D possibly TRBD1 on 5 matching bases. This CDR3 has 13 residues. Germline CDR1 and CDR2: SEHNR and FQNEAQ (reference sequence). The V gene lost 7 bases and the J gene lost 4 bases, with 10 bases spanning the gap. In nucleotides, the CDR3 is TGTGCCAGCACCCGCGGGGGTAATGAAAAACTGTTTTTT. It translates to CASTRGGNEKLFF.

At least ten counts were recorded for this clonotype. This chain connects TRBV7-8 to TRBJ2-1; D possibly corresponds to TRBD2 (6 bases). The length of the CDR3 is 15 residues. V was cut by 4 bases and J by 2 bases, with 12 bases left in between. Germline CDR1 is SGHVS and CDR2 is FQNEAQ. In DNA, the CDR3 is TGTGCCAGCAGCTCAGTTTCGGGGGCCTACAATGAGCAGTTCTTC. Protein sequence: CASSSVSGAYNEQFF.

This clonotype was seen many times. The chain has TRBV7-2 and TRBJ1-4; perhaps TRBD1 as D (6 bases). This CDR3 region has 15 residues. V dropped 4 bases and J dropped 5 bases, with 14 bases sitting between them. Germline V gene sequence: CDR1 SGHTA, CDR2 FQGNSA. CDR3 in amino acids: CASSSDSLLNEKLFF. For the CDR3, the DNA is TGTGCCAGCAGCTCGGACAGTCTTTTAAATGAAAAACTGTTTTTT.

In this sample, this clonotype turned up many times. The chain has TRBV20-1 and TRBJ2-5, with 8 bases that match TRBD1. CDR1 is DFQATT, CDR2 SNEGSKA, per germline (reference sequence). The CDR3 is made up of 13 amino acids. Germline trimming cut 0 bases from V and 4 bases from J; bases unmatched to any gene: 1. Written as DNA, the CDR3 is TGCAGTGCTAGAGAAGACAGGGGAGAGACCCAGTACTTC. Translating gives CSAREDRGETQYF.

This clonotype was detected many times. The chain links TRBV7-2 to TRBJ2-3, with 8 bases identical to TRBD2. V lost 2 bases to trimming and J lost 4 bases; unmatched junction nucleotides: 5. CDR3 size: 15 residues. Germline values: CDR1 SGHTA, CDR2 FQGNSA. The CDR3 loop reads CASSLKAGGADTQYF. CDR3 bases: TGTGCCAGCAGCTTAAAGGCGGGGGGCGCAGATACGCAGTATTTT.

The CDR3, as DNA: TGTTCAGTAGCGGGGAGGGATACGCAGTATTTT. Translated, it gives CSVAGRDTQYF. The gene calls are TRBV19 and TRBJ2-3; 8 bases agree with TRBD2. Germline V CDR1 and CDR2: LNHDA, SQIVND (reference sequence). This CDR3 comprises 11 residues.

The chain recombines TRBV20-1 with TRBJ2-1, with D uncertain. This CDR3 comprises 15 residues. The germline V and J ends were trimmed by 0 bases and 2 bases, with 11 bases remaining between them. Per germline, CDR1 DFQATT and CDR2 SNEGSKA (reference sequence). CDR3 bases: TGCAGTGCTAGAGATGGCCGGTCACCCTACAATGAGCAGTTCTTC. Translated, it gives CSARDGRSPYNEQFF.

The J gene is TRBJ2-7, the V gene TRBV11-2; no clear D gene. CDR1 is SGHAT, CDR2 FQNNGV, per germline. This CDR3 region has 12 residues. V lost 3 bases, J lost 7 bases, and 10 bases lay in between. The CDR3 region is CASSFESREQYV. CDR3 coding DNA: TGTGCCAGCAGCTTCGAGAGTAGAGAGCAGTACGTC.